A few counts support the clone carrying this TCR beta chain. One entry per CDR3 protein, called by TCRdb with MiXCR from the PCR reads. This sample carries 9,500 or so distinct CDR3 sequences, about 54% of them seen once, and the ten largest clones take about 39%. J was trimmed by 1 base and V by 4 bases; bases with no gene match: 10. Germline V gene data show CDR1 as MNHGY and CDR2 as SAAAGT. The CDR3 contains 17 residues. The data were taken from a study of tumor-infiltrating lymphocytes in oesophageal squamous cell carcinoma. The chain joins TRBV6-8 to TRBJ2-3, with 8 bases aligning to TRBD2. Sequencing was done on a sample of esophageal tumor tissue. The source of this sequence is a female donor with esophageal squamous cell carcinoma. The CDR3 reads CASSLAGLSLGTDTQYF. The CDR3 DNA reads as TGTGCCAGCAGTTTAGCGGGACTTAGTCTTGGCACAGATACGCAGTATTTT.